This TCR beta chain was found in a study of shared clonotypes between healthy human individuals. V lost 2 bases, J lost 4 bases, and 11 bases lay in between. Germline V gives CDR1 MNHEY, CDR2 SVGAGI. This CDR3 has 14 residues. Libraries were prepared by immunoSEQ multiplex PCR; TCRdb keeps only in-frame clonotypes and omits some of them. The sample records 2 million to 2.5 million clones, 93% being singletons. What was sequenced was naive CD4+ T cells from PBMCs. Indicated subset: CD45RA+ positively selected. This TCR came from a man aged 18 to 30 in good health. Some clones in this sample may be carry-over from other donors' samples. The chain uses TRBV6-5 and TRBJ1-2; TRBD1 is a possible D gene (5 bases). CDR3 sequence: CASSYRDGLYGYTF. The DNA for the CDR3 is TGTGCCAGCAGTTACCGGGACGGGCTCTATGGCTACACCTTC.